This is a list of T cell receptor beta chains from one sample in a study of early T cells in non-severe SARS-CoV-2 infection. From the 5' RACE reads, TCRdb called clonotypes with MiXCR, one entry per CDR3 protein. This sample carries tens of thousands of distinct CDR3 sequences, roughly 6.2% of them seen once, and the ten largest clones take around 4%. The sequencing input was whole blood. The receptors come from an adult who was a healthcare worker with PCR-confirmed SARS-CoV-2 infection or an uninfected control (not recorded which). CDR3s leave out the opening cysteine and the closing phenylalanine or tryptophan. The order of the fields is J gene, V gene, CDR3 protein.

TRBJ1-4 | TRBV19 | ASGPRQGSEKLF
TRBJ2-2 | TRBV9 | ASSPPRGTGELF
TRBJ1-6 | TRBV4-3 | ASSQLPGQSYSPLH
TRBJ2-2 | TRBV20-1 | SARGYGSESANTGELF
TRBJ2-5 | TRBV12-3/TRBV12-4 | ASSLTGRETQY
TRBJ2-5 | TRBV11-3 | ASSLERGGPETQY
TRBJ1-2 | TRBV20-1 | SARATGTYGYT
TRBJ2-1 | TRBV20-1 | SAAPFRAGGNEQF
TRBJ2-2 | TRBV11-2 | ASSLTVGRANTGELF
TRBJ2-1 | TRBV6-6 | ASRGYNEQF
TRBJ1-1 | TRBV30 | AWTRGNTEAF
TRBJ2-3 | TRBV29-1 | SVDDAGN
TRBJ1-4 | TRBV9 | ASSPQVGGNEKLF
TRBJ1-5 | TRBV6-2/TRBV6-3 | ASRRDSENQPQH
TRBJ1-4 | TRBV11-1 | ASSIAGTGSNEKLF
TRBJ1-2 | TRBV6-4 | ASSVRQGINYGYT
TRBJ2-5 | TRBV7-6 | ASSNRQETQY
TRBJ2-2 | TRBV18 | ASSPQRDRFTGELF
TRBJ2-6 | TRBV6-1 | ASSEGLAAFSSGANVLT
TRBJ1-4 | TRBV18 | ASSPWETAEKLF
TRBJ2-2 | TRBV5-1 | ASSLDIGELF
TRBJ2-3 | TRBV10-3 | ATTERGAAPDTQY
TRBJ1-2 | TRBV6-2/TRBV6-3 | ASSEARDTSGIYGYT
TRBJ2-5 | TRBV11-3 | ASSRAGQQETQY
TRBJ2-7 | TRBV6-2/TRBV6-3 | ASSYGDSTYEQY
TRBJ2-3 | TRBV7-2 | ASTLSRAASTDTQY
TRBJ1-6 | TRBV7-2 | ASSSRTGAVSPLH
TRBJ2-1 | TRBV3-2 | ASSLRTGTGPYNEQF
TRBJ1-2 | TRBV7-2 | ASSPRTGDYGYT
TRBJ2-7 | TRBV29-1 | SGTTGAEQY
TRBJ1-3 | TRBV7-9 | ASSLQGIGSGNTIY
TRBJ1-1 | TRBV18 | ASSQDRANTEAF
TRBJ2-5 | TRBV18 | ASSPRQSETQY
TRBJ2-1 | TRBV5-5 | ASLGQSYNEQF
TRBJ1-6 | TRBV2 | ASSEHLGPGSPLH
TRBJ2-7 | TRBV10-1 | ASSESLGYPTYEQY
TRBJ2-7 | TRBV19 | ASRPGGASLNEQY
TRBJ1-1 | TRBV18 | ASSPTYRVNTEAF
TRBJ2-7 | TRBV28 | ASSLYRGPTSYEQY
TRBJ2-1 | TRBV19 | ASSMGAGVGLWQF
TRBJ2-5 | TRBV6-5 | ASSYTSRAPRIQETQY
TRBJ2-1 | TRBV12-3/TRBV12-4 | ASSLGGGTYNEQF
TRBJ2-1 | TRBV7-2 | ASSLGSAGRAYNEQF
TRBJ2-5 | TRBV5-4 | ASSKRPLLQETQY
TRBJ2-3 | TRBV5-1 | ASRAAGTGTDTQY